These T cell receptor beta chains were read from a single sample in a study of T cells after yellow fever vaccination. TCRdb re-derived calls from the 5' RACE reads in MiXCR, one entry per CDR3 protein. The sample contains a few hundred thousand distinct CDR3 sequences, approximately 16% of which appear only once. This sample comprised PBMCs, obtained 5 days after the first yellow fever vaccination. The receptor set was obtained from a man in his late teens or twenties who received the YFV17D yellow fever vaccine. Both conserved end residues are trimmed from each CDR3. The order of the fields is CDR3 protein, D gene, CDR3 length, V gene, J gene. A D gene is named only where the DNA matches it firmly.

CDR3 protein: ASSLDSSNYGYT
D gene: NA
CDR3 length: 12
V gene: TRBV5-1
J gene: TRBJ1-2

CDR3 protein: ASRWGGETQY
D gene: TRBD2
CDR3 length: 10
V gene: TRBV12-3/TRBV12-4
J gene: TRBJ2-5

CDR3 protein: ASSIDFGGDTQY
D gene: NA
CDR3 length: 12
V gene: TRBV19
J gene: TRBJ2-3

CDR3 protein: ASRNTGGGQPQH
D gene: TRBD1
CDR3 length: 12
V gene: TRBV6-2/TRBV6-3
J gene: TRBJ1-5

CDR3 protein: ASSQESASTDTQY
D gene: NA
CDR3 length: 13
V gene: TRBV3-1
J gene: TRBJ2-3

CDR3 protein: ASSAATTIEAF
D gene: NA
CDR3 length: 11
V gene: TRBV5-5
J gene: TRBJ1-1

CDR3 protein: SVRDRGNSPLH
D gene: TRBD1
CDR3 length: 11
V gene: TRBV29-1
J gene: TRBJ1-6

CDR3 protein: SAWTSGNYGYT
D gene: NA
CDR3 length: 11
V gene: TRBV20-1
J gene: TRBJ1-2

CDR3 protein: ASSLPGHWEETQY
D gene: NA
CDR3 length: 13
V gene: TRBV5-6
J gene: TRBJ2-5

CDR3 protein: ASSRLAGYTDTQY
D gene: TRBD2
CDR3 length: 13
V gene: TRBV27
J gene: TRBJ2-3